A single TCR beta chain is shown here with its context. Its specificity is unknown. Extracted RNA was reverse transcribed into cDNA, the sequencing template. Profiled with immunoSEQ multiplex PCR; TCRdb holds only in-frame clones, not every one. The table has under 300,000 clones, approximately 61% seen once. The entry originates in a study of CD8+ T cells in alopecia areata. As for the study in general: Twice a day, 5 to 10 mg of oral tofacitinib was administered to treated patients. Tofacitinib exposure lasted 6 to 18 months, followed by 6 months off drug.

Whole-study results and caveats: It was lesional scalp, especially alopecia totalis/universalis, that showed higher clonality than normal scalp.

Trimming cost V 3 bases and J 7 bases, with 9 bases left between them. Germline V gene sequence: CDR1 ENHRY, CDR2 SYGVKD. The CDR3 is 12 amino acids. This chain uses TRBV10-3 with TRBJ2-5; no reliable D call. The sequences come from CD4+ T cells sorted from blood, collected at week 0. The sequence was collected from a human donor with alopecia areata. In DNA form, the CDR3 reads TGTGCCATCAGTGAAGCCACGGGGACCCAGTACTTC. Protein product: CAISEATGTQYF.